This entry features one TCR beta chain sequence. The data were taken from a study of shared clonotypes between healthy human individuals. CDR3 length: 14 residues. Germline CDR1 and CDR2: SGHAT and FQNNGV. J was trimmed by 9 bases and V by 5 bases; bases with no gene match: 11. Deep-level settings were used for running the assay. It was about 210 ng DNA, about 30,000 T cell genomes, that sorted-subset replicate PCRs used. Data came from immunoSEQ multiplex PCR; TCRdb stores just in-frame clones and leaves some out. The table has 550,000 to 700,000 clones, around 73% seen once. The source is a woman in her twenties or thirties in good health. The chain has TRBV11-2 and TRBJ1-1; 8 nucleotides agree with TRBD1. The source material was memory CD4+ T cells sorted from blood. Subset denoted: CD45RA-negative fraction. The CDR3 nucleotides are TGTGCCAGCAGCCGGACAGGGCCTGAGAGAAAAGCTTTCTTT. Its translation is CASSRTGPERKAFF.